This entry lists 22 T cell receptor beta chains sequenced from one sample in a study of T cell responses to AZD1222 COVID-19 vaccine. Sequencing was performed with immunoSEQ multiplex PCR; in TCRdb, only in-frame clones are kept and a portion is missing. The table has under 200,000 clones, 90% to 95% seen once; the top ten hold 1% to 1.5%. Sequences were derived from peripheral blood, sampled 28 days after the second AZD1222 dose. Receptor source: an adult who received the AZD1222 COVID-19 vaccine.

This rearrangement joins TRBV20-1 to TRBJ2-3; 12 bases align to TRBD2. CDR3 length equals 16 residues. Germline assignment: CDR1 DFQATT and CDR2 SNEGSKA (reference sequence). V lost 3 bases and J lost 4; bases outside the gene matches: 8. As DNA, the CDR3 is TGCAGTGCTAGTCCTTGGGGACTAGCGGGCCCAGATACGCAGTATTTT. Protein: CSASPWGLAGPDTQYF.

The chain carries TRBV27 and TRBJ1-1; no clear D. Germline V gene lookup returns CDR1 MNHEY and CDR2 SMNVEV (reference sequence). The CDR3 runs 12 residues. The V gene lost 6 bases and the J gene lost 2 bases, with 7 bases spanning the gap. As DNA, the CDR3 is TGTGCCAGCAGAGCACCCAACACTGAAGCTTTCTTT. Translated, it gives CASRAPNTEAFF.

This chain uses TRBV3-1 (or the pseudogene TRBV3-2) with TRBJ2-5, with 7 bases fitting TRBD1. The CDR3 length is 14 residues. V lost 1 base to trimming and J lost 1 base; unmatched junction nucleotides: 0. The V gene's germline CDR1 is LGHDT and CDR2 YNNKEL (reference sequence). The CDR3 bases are TGTGCCAGCAGCCAAGGGACAGGCCAAGAGACCCAGTACTTC. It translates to CASSQGTGQETQYF.

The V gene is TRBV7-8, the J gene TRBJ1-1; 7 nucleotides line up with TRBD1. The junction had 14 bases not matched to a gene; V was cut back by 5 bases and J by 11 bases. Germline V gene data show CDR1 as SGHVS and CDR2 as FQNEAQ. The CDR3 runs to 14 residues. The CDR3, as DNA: TGTGCCAGCAGCCCCACCTGGGGAGCCAGGGGGGCTTTCTTT. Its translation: CASSPTWGARGAFF.

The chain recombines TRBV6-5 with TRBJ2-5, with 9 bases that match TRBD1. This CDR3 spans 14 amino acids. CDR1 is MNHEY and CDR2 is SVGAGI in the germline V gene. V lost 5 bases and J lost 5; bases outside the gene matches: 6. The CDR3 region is CASSQTGGAETQYF. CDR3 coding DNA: TGTGCCAGCAGTCAAACAGGGGGCGCGGAGACCCAGTACTTC.

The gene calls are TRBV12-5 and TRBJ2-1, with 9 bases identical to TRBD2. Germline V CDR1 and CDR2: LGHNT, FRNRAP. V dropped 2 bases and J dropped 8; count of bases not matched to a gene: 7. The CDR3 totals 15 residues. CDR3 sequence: CASGLLGLAQDEQFF. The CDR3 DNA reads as TGTGCTAGTGGTTTGCTGGGACTAGCTCAGGATGAGCAGTTCTTC.

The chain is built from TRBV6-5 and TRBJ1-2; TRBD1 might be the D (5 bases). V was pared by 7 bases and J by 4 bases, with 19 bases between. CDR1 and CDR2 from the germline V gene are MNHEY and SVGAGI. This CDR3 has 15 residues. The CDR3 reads CASKLRETGPYGYTF. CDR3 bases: TGTGCCAGCAAACTGCGGGAAACGGGACCCTATGGCTACACCTTC.

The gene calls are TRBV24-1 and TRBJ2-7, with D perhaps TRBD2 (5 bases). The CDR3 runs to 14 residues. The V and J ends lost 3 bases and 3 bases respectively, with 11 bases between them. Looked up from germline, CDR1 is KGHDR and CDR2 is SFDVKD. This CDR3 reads CATSDAARDYEQYF. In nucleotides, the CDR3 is TGTGCCACCAGTGATGCCGCCCGGGACTACGAGCAGTACTTC.

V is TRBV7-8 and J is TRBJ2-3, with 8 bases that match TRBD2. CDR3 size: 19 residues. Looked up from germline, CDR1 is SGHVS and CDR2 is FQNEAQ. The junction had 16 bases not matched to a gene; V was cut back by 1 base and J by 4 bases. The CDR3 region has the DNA TGTGCCAGCAGCTTAGAGGGTTTGGGACTAGTTAGAGGAGCAGATACGCAGTATTTT. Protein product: CASSLEGLGLVRGADTQYF.

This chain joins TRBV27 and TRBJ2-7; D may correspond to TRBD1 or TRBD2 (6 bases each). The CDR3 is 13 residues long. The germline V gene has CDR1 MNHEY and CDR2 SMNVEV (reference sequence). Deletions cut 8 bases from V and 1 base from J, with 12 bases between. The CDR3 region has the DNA TGTGCCAGCGGTAGGGGGGCGTCCTACGAGCAGTACTTC. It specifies CASGRGASYEQYF.

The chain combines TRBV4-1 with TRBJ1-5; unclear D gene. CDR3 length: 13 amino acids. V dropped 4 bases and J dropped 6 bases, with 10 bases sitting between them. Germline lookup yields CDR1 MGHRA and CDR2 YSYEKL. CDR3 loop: CASSLDWSQPQHF. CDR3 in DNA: TGCGCCAGCAGCCTCGACTGGAGTCAGCCCCAGCATTTT.

DNA for the CDR3: TGTGCCAGCAGCCGGGGGGTGCTCGATACGCAGTATTTT. Translating it yields CASSRGVLDTQYF. V is TRBV7-6 and J is TRBJ2-3; 7 nucleotides agree with TRBD2. Per the germline V gene, CDR1 is SGHVS and CDR2 is FNYEAQ. The V segment lost 5 bases and the J segment 6 bases; nucleotides outside the gene matches: 5. The CDR3 contains 13 residues.

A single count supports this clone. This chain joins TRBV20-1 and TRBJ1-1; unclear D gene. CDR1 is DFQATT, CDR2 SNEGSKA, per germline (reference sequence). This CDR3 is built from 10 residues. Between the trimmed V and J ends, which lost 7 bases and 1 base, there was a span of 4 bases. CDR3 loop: CSVGNTEAFF. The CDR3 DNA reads TGCAGTGTGGGGAACACTGAAGCTTTCTTT.

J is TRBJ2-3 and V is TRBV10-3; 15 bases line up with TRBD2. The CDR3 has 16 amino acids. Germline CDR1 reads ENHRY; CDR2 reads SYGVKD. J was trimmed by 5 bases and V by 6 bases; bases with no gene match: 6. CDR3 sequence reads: CAISRGLAGGEDTQYF. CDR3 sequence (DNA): TGTGCCATCAGCCGGGGACTAGCGGGGGGCGAAGATACGCAGTATTTT.

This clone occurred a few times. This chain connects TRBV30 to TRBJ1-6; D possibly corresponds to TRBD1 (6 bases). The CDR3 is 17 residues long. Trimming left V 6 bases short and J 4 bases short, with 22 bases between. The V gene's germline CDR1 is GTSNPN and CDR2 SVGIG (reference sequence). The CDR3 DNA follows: TGTGCCTGCCGGACAGATAGGCTAAGTATATATAATTCACCCCTCCACTTT. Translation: CACRTDRLSIYNSPLHF.

The CDR3 protein is CASSQVGGTEAFF. The CDR3 coding sequence is TGTGCCAGCAGCCAGGTTGGGGGCACTGAAGCTTTCTTT. The V and J genes are TRBV14 and TRBJ1-1; perhaps TRBD1 as D (5 bases). Germline CDR1 SGHDN, CDR2 FVKESK. The ends were cut back, 3 bases at V and 4 bases at J, with 9 bases in the middle. The CDR3 is 13 amino acids.

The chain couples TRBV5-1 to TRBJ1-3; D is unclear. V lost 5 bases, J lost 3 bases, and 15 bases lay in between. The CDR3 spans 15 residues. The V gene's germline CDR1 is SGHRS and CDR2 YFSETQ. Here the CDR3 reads CASRPKLGFGNTIYF. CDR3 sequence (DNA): TGCGCCAGCAGACCCAAACTCGGTTTTGGAAACACCATATATTTT.

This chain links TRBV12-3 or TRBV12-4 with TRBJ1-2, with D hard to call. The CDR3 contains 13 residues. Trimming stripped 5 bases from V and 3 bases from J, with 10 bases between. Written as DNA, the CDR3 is TGTGCCAGCAGTCAGTATACCTACTATGGCTACACCTTC. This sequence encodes CASSQYTYYGYTF.

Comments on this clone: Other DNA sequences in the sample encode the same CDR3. CDR3 coding DNA: TGTGCCAGCAGTGGCCCGGGACAGGGATTCTATGGCTACACCTTC. Protein: CASSGPGQGFYGYTF. The V gene is TRBV6-2 or TRBV6-3, the J gene TRBJ1-2; 9 bases fit TRBD1. Trimming cost V 5 bases and J 4 bases; bases outside gene matches: 8. CDR3 length: 15 amino acids. The V gene's germline CDR1 is MNHEY and CDR2 SVGEGT.

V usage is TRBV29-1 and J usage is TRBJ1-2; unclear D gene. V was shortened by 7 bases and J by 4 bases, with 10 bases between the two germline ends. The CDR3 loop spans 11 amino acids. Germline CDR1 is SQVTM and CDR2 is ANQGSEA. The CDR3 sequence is CSDFGSYGYTF. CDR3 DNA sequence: TGCAGCGATTTTGGCAGCTATGGCTACACCTTC.

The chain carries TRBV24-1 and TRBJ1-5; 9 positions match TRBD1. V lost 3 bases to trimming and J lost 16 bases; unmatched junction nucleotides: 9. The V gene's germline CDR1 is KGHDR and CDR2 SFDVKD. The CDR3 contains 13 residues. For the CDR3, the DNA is TGTGCCACCAGTGATCCGTTACAGGGGGCGCATCATTTT. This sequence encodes CATSDPLQGAHHF.

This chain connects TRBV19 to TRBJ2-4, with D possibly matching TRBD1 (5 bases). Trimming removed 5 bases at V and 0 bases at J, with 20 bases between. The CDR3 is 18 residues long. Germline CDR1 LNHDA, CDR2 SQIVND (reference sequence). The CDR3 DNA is TGTGCCAGTAGTTCCCCGACAGTGGTACCGAAAGCCAAAAACATTCAGTACTTC. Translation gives CASSSPTVVPKAKNIQYF.